This T cell receptor (beta chain) was retrieved from a study of cytotoxic CD8 clonotypes in ibrutinib-treated CLL. The wider study: Response samples came after a median roughly 13 months of treatment, range 6 to 36. Points from the study as a whole: Once treatment began, public clonotypes, which were uncommon, contracted or stayed stable. Before falling back toward baseline at progression, clonality had risen at the time of ibrutinib response.

This CDR3 is built from 13 residues. V shed 2 bases and J 5 bases; nucleotides not matched to a gene: 1. The V gene's germline CDR1 is SGHTA and CDR2 FQGNSA. Turning to this clone: Its antigen is currently unknown.

The method was immunoSEQ multiplex PCR; TCRdb's version includes in-frame clones alone and lacks a portion of them. The table lists 250,000 to 350,000 clones, roughly three quarters of them singletons, with roughly 6% in the top ten. The sequence derives from a human donor with chronic lymphocytic leukemia. The rearrangement uses TRBV7-2 and TRBJ2-5; TRBD2 agrees at 8 bases. The specimen was PBMCs, collected at disease progression, from a patient treated with ibrutinib. The CDR3 sequence: CASSLRLAETQYF. Written as DNA, the CDR3 is TGTGCCAGCAGCTTACGACTAGCGGAGACCCAGTACTTC.